Listed below are T cell receptor beta chains from one sample, sequenced in a study of Ad26.COV2.S vaccination and SARS-CoV-2 variants. Libraries were prepared by immunoSEQ multiplex PCR; TCRdb keeps only in-frame clonotypes and omits some of them. Of around 300,000 clones in the sample, approximately 90% were seen once. The specimen was peripheral blood, collected in a trial of Ad26.COV2.S vaccine versus placebo. These receptors were collected from a person aged 18-60 years who received the Ad26.COV2.S COVID-19 vaccine or a placebo. Each CDR3 is given with its conserved first and last residue. A D gene is named only where the DNA matches it firmly. Expanded clones get a size class; other rows say once, few or many, or leave the size out.

TRBJ1-5,13,.,.,TRBV10-3,CATRVMENQPQHF,TGTGCCACCCGTGTAATGGAGAATCAGCCCCAGCATTTT
TRBJ1-4,12,.,.,TRBV29-1,CSGGGSNEKLFF,TGCAGTGGAGGGGGATCTAATGAAAAACTGTTTTTT
TRBJ1-6,15,once,.,TRBV10-3,CAISAGTAWTSPLHF,TGTGCCATCAGTGCGGGGACGGCGTGGACCTCACCCCTCCACTTT
TRBJ2-5,16,.,TRBD2,TRBV19,CASSVGTSGSQETQYF,TGTGCCAGTAGTGTCGGGACTAGCGGGAGTCAAGAGACCCAGTACTTC
TRBJ1-2,13,once,.,TRBV12-3/TRBV12-4,CASSVGTNYGYTF,TGTGCCAGCAGTGTCGGGACAAACTATGGCTACACCTTC
TRBJ2-3,14,.,TRBD2,TRBV9,CASSVRAGADTQYF,TGTGCCAGCAGCGTTAGAGCGGGAGCTGATACGCAGTATTTT
TRBJ1-6,16,.,.,TRBV2,CASSSDRSSYNSPLHF,TGTGCCAGCAGTTCCGACCGGAGCTCCTATAATTCACCCCTCCACTTT
TRBJ1-6,15,.,.,TRBV7-2,CASSLEGGIRSPLHF,TGTGCCAGCAGCTTAGAAGGGGGGATCCGTTCACCCCTCCACTTT
TRBJ1-2,13,.,TRBD1,TRBV10-3,CAISSDRSYGYTF,TGTGCCATCAGTTCGGACAGGTCCTATGGCTACACCTTC
TRBJ2-1,16,once,TRBD2,TRBV7-9,CASSLDLAGGYNEQFF,TGTGCCAGCAGCTTAGATCTAGCGGGAGGATACAATGAGCAGTTCTTC
TRBJ2-2,14,.,TRBD2,TRBV30,CAWRDSGRPGELFF,TGTGCCTGGAGAGATAGCGGGAGGCCCGGGGAGCTGTTTTTT
TRBJ2-1,14,.,.,TRBV5-1,CASSLGGSYNEQFF,TGCGCCAGCAGCTTAGGGGGCTCCTACAATGAGCAGTTCTTC
TRBJ2-2,15,once,.,TRBV5-1,CASSLKGAGTGELFF,TGCGCCAGCAGCTTGAAGGGGGCGGGGACCGGGGAGCTGTTTTTT
TRBJ1-1,15,once,.,TRBV28,CASSFPRQGNTEAFF,TGTGCCAGCAGTTTCCCTCGCCAGGGGAACACTGAAGCTTTCTTT
TRBJ1-2,15,.,.,TRBV4-3,CASSQRLQGRHGYTF,TGCGCCAGCAGCCAACGGTTACAGGGAAGGCACGGCTACACCTTC
TRBJ2-7,14,.,TRBD1,TRBV30,CAWARGTGYDEQYF,TGTGCCTGGGCCCGGGGGACAGGGTATGACGAGCAGTACTTC
TRBJ2-1,14,once,.,TRBV19,CASSIGHGYNEQFF,TGTGCCAGTAGTATAGGACACGGCTACAATGAGCAGTTCTTC
TRBJ2-7,14,.,.,TRBV5-1,CASSEVEGGSEQYF,TGCGCCAGCAGCGAGGTCGAGGGTGGGTCCGAGCAGTACTTC
TRBJ1-5,13,.,.,TRBV27,CASSLRINQPQHF,TGTGCCAGCAGTTTAAGGATCAATCAGCCCCAGCATTTT
TRBJ2-7,12,.,.,TRBV7-9,CASSLARGEQYF,TGTGCCAGCAGCTTAGCCCGGGGCGAGCAGTACTTC
TRBJ2-3,17,.,TRBD2,TRBV7-8,CASSLSYEAGYTDTQYF,TGTGCCAGCAGCTTAAGTTATGAAGCGGGATACACAGATACGCAGTATTTT
TRBJ1-2,13,.,TRBD1,TRBV20-1,CSASEDRGYGYTF,TGCAGTGCTAGTGAGGACAGGGGGTATGGCTACACCTTC
TRBJ2-4,15,.,.,TRBV2,CASSEDRLAKNIQYF,TGTGCCAGCAGTGAAGACAGGTTAGCCAAAAACATTCAGTACTTC
TRBJ1-3,17,few,.,TRBV7-8,CASSAGYRRNSGNTIYF,TGTGCCAGCAGCGCCGGATATAGACGGAACTCTGGAAACACCATATATTTT
TRBJ1-1,13,.,.,TRBV7-2,CASSLQTSSEAFF,TGTGCCAGCAGCTTGCAGACATCCTCTGAAGCTTTCTTT
TRBJ1-4,14,.,TRBD1,TRBV29-1,CSATRTGGNEKLFF,TGCAGCGCGACCCGAACAGGGGGGAATGAAAAACTGTTTTTT
TRBJ1-2,11,.,.,TRBV7-9,CASSKQEGYTF,TGTGCCAGCAGCAAACAGGAGGGCTACACCTTC
TRBJ1-4,16,.,TRBD1,TRBV7-9,CASSFISGTENEKLFF,TGTGCCAGCAGCTTTATTTCCGGGACAGAGAATGAAAAACTGTTTTTT
TRBJ1-6,15,.,TRBD1,TRBV20-1,CSASVPGQGNSPLHF,TGCAGTGCTAGTGTTCCGGGACAGGGTAATTCACCCCTCCACTTT
TRBJ1-5,18,.,TRBD1,TRBV4-2,CASSREVTGGAKNQPQHF,TGTGCCAGCAGCCGCGAGGTGACAGGGGGCGCGAAGAATCAGCCCCAGCATTTT
TRBJ2-7,14,.,.,TRBV6-6,CASSYGDSTYEQYF,TGTGCCAGCAGTTACGGGGACTCGACCTACGAGCAGTACTTC
TRBJ2-3,18,.,TRBD2,TRBV5-4,CASSLAGTSGEATDTQYF,TGTGCCAGCAGCTTGGCCGGGACTAGCGGGGAGGCCACAGATACGCAGTATTTT
TRBJ2-1,14,.,TRBD1,TRBV6-2/TRBV6-3,CASSYSGGGLPQFF,TGTGCCAGCAGTTACTCAGGGGGCGGACTCCCGCAGTTCTTC
TRBJ1-4,15,.,.,TRBV25-1,CASSEFRAGGEKLFF,TGTGCCAGCAGTGAATTCAGGGCGGGAGGCGAAAAACTGTTTTTT
TRBJ1-5,15,.,.,TRBV28,CASSLLGDSNQPQHF,TGTGCCAGCAGTTTACTGGGTGACAGCAATCAGCCCCAGCATTTT
TRBJ2-5,14,once,.,TRBV19,CASSIPRWGETQYF,TGTGCCAGTAGTATACCCCGGTGGGGGGAGACCCAGTACTTC
TRBJ2-2,13,.,.,TRBV7-2,CASSRRRTGELFF,TGTGCCAGCAGCCGTAGGCGCACCGGGGAGCTGTTTTTT
TRBJ2-2,15,.,.,TRBV27,CASSRKTGGTGELFF,TGTGCCAGCAGTAGAAAGACAGGCGGCACCGGGGAGCTGTTTTTT
TRBJ1-2,17,.,TRBD1,TRBV11-2,CASSSIRGQSTLYGYTF,TGTGCCAGCAGCTCCATTCGGGGACAGTCCACCCTCTATGGCTACACCTTC
TRBJ2-7,11,.,.,TRBV2,CASKKGGEQYF,TGTGCCAGCAAAAAGGGGGGAGAGCAGTACTTC
TRBJ2-5,15,.,TRBD1,TRBV6-1,CASSELPTGEQTQYF,TGTGCCAGCAGTGAACTCCCGACAGGGGAACAGACCCAGTACTTC
TRBJ1-2,12,.,.,TRBV5-8,CASSLRTYGYTF,TGTGCCAGCAGCTTGAGGACATATGGCTACACCTTC
TRBJ2-7,15,.,TRBD2,TRBV6-1,CASSDMAGALREQYF,TGTGCCAGCAGTGACATGGCGGGAGCCCTTAGAGAGCAGTACTTC